Each of the 21 T cell receptor beta chains below was sequenced from the same sample in a study of T-cell reconstitution after alpha-beta-depleted transplantation in children. The TCRbeta library incorporated unique molecular identifiers. TCRdb analysed the PCR reads with MiXCR anew, one entry per CDR3 protein. The table has 530,000 or so distinct CDR3 sequences, 25% to 30% seen once. Sequencing used PBMCs, obtained before TCRalphabeta/CD19-depleted stem cell transplant. Every receptor here comes from a boy in the first two years of life with Wiskott-Aldrich syndrome, due to receive a stem cell transplant.

This clonotype has only a few counts. The rearrangement uses TRBV5-5 and TRBJ2-7; tentatively, D is TRBD2 (6 bases). From germline, CDR1 is SGHKS and CDR2 YYEKEE (reference sequence). Trimming took 4 bases from V and 6 from J, leaving 20 bases between them. The CDR3 is 15 residues long. In nucleotides, the CDR3 is TGTGCCAGCAGCGCACCGGGACTGACGATTGGCGAGCAGTACTTC. Protein product: CASSAPGLTIGEQYF. Using reference TRBV5-5 and TRBJ2-7 for the parts outside the CDR3, the full variable domain is DAGVTQSPTHLIKTRGQQVTLRCSPISGHKSVSWYQQVLGQGPQFIFQYYEKEERGRGNFPDRFSARQFPNYSSELNVNALLLGDSALYLCASSAPGLTIGEQYFGPGTRLTVT.

The chain uses TRBV2 and TRBJ2-3; 7 bases agree with TRBD2. This CDR3 is built from 14 residues. Germline CDR1 SNHLY, CDR2 FYNNEI. V shed 6 bases and J 7 bases; nucleotides not matched to a gene: 10. DNA of the CDR3: TGTGCCAGCAGGAGGTCCGAGGGAGGGAATACGCAGTATTTT. Translating gives CASRRSEGGNTQYF.

The rearrangement joins TRBV7-9 to TRBJ2-1; 7 nucleotides agree with TRBD2. With 1 base clipped from V and 8 bases from J, the junction kept 8 bases outside the gene matches. The CDR3 contains 15 residues. Germline V gene lookup returns CDR1 SEHNR and CDR2 FQNEAQ (reference sequence). CDR3 DNA: TGTGCCAGCAGCTTAGGAGCGGGAACGGGCGATGAGCAGTTCTTC. It codes for CASSLGAGTGDEQFF.

V usage is TRBV6-5 and J usage is TRBJ2-5; 7 nucleotides agree with TRBD2. The germline V gene encodes CDR1 MNHEY and CDR2 SVGAGI. V lost 0 bases and J lost 4; bases outside the gene matches: 8. CDR3 length: 16 amino acids. CDR3 DNA sequence: TGTGCCAGCAGTTACTCGAGGGCCTGGGGGGGAGAGACCCAGTACTTC. The encoded protein is CASSYSRAWGGETQYF.

The chain is built from TRBV7-2 and TRBJ2-7; 8 positions match TRBD2. The V and J ends lost 1 base and 6 bases, in that order; junction bases with no gene match: 8. The CDR3 is 15 amino acids. The germline gives CDR1 SGHTA, CDR2 FQGNSA. The CDR3 DNA follows: TGTGCCAGCAGCTTAGGCGGGAGGTTCGCCCGCGAGCAGTACTTC. This sequence encodes CASSLGGRFAREQYF. The whole variable domain, filled in from reference TRBV7-2 and TRBJ2-7, reads GAGVSQSPSNKVTEKGKDVELRCDPISGHTALYWYRQSLGQGLEFLIYFQGNSAPDKSGLPSDRFSAERTGGSVSTLTIQRTQQEDSAVYLCASSLGGRFAREQYFGPGTRLTVT.

The CDR3 region is CSAEPMTGRDEQYF. The CDR3 coding sequence is TGCAGTGCGGAGCCGATGACAGGTCGGGACGAGCAGTACTTC. This chain joins TRBV20-1 and TRBJ2-7, with D possibly TRBD1 on 6 matching bases. V shed 6 bases and J shed 5 bases, with 20 bases lying between them. Germline lookup yields CDR1 DFQATT and CDR2 SNEGSKA (reference sequence). This CDR3 comprises 14 residues.

The chain employs TRBV6-5 and TRBJ2-3, with D maybe TRBD1 (5 bases). Germline loops: CDR1 MNHEY, CDR2 SVGAGI. CDR3 size: 12 residues. Trimming took 6 bases from V and 4 from J, leaving 8 bases between them. The CDR3 DNA follows: TGTGCCAGCAGGTCAGGGCCAGATACGCAGTATTTT. Its translation is CASRSGPDTQYF.

The rearrangement uses TRBV5-4 and TRBJ2-7, with no clear D. Per germline, CDR1 SGHNT and CDR2 YYREEE (reference sequence). This CDR3 is 13 amino acids long. V shed 0 bases and J shed 3 bases, with 7 bases lying between them. The CDR3 DNA follows: TGTGCCAGCAGCTTGGGACACCTCTACGAGCAGTACTTC. Protein product: CASSLGHLYEQYF.

The chain has TRBV29-1 and TRBJ2-7; D unresolved. The CDR3 spans 12 residues. CDR1 and CDR2 from the germline V gene are SQVTM and ANQGSEA. The V gene lost 4 bases and the J gene lost 4 bases, with 11 bases spanning the gap. CDR3 nucleotide sequence: TGCAGCGTTGTGGCCGGAAATTACGAGCAGTACTTC. Its translation: CSVVAGNYEQYF.

The J gene is TRBJ2-2, the V gene TRBV14; TRBD1 aligns across 7 bases. Germline CDR1 is SGHDN and CDR2 is FVKESK. This CDR3 spans 17 amino acids. J gave up 6 bases and V 4 bases, and 14 bases lay outside the gene matches. The CDR3 DNA is TGTGCCAGCAGCCCCCGGCCAAGGGGGCTAAACGCCGGGGAGCTGTTTTTT. The encoded protein is CASSPRPRGLNAGELFF.

The chain links TRBV10-3 to TRBJ2-3; D possibly uses TRBD1 or TRBD2 (5 bases each). The V and J ends lost 0 bases and 8 bases respectively, with 12 bases between them. The CDR3 sequence is 14 residues long. The germline V gene has CDR1 ENHRY and CDR2 SYGVKD. CDR3 protein: CAISESLGDGTQYF. CDR3 nucleotides: TGTGCCATCAGTGAGTCGCTCGGGGACGGTACGCAGTATTTT.

V usage is TRBV12-3 or TRBV12-4 and J usage is TRBJ2-7; 7 bases map to TRBD1. CDR3 length: 13 amino acids. The J segment lost 7 bases and the V segment lost 5 bases, leaving 8 bases of the junction unmatched. The CDR3 region has the DNA TGTGCCAGCAGTCCCGGGACAGCGGAGGAGCAGTACTTC. Its protein product is CASSPGTAEEQYF.

This clonotype has a handful of counts. The chain uses TRBV5-4 and TRBJ2-1; D is unresolved. The CDR3 covers 12 residues. CDR1 is SGHNT, CDR2 YYREEE, per germline (reference sequence). Trimming removed 3 bases from V and 5 bases from J, with 6 bases in between. The CDR3 reads CASSSPDNEQFF. The CDR3 nucleotides read TGTGCCAGCAGCTCCCCGGACAATGAGCAGTTCTTC.

The table lists this clonotype with a few counts. The chain joins TRBV15 to TRBJ2-7; D is undetermined. In germline, CDR1 is LNHNV, CDR2 YYDKDF (reference sequence). The CDR3 loop spans 13 amino acids. Trimming removed 4 bases from V and 0 bases from J, with 7 bases in between. CDR3 loop: CATSKVSSYEQYF. The CDR3 DNA follows: TGTGCCACCAGCAAAGTTAGCTCCTACGAGCAGTACTTC.

The chain carries TRBV9 and TRBJ2-1; D may correspond to TRBD1 or TRBD2 (5 bases each). There are 14 residues in the CDR3. From germline, CDR1 is SGDLS and CDR2 YYNGEE. Trimming shortened V by 3 bases and J by 4 bases, and 11 bases separated the two germline ends. CDR3 residues: CASSDGALYNEQFF. DNA of the CDR3: TGTGCCAGCAGCGACGGGGCCTTATACAATGAGCAGTTCTTC.

The rearrangement uses TRBV27 and TRBJ2-1, with no clear D. The CDR3 extends over 14 amino acids. The germline V gene encodes CDR1 MNHEY and CDR2 SMNVEV (reference sequence). Deletions cut 3 bases from V and 7 bases from J, with 13 bases between. CDR3 nucleotides: TGTGCCAGCAGTTTCGGACGTCCCTTTAATGAGCAGTTCTTC. Its translation is CASSFGRPFNEQFF.

The chain carries TRBV29-1 and TRBJ2-5; 7 bases line up with TRBD2. Trimming took 3 bases from V and 2 from J; bases not matched to a gene: 0. Germline V gives CDR1 SQVTM, CDR2 ANQGSEA. This CDR3 spans 12 amino acids. The CDR3 DNA reads as TGCAGCGTTGATAGCGGGCAAGAGACCCAGTACTTC. Its translation: CSVDSGQETQYF.

The chain is built from TRBV7-6 and TRBJ2-1; 11 bases are a match to TRBD2. With 5 bases clipped from V and 5 bases from J, the junction kept 11 bases outside the gene matches. Germline V gene lookup returns CDR1 SGHVS and CDR2 FNYEAQ. This CDR3 spans 17 amino acids. DNA of the CDR3: TGTGCCAGCAGCCCCATCCTAGCGGGAGGCCCTAACAATGAGCAGTTCTTC. It encodes CASSPILAGGPNNEQFF.

J is TRBJ2-5 and V is TRBV12-3 or TRBV12-4; D gene unclear. Trimming cost V 2 bases and J 3 bases, with 10 bases left between them. The CDR3 has 14 amino acids. The CDR3 spells CASSLSTLEETQYF. CDR3 coding DNA: TGTGCCAGCAGTTTATCGACTCTCGAAGAGACCCAGTACTTC.

This sequence joins TRBV20-1 and TRBJ2-3; 8 bases are a match to TRBD1. The J segment lost 0 bases and the V segment lost 8 bases, leaving 4 bases of the junction unmatched. The CDR3 is 13 residues long. Germline values: CDR1 DFQATT, CDR2 SNEGSKA (reference sequence). Written as DNA, the CDR3 is TGCAGTACAAGGACAGGGAGCACAGATACGCAGTATTTT. Residues: CSTRTGSTDTQYF.

V usage is TRBV2 and J usage is TRBJ2-7, with 7 bases identical to TRBD1. The CDR3 loop spans 18 amino acids. The germline CDR1 and CDR2 sequences are SNHLY and FYNNEI. V lost 6 bases and J lost 2; bases outside the gene matches: 19. The CDR3 region is CASRTSLLRQGSAYEQYF. The DNA for the CDR3 is TGTGCCAGCAGAACGTCCCTTCTCCGACAGGGCTCTGCCTACGAGCAGTACTTC.